What follows is one T cell receptor (beta chain) and its context. Only one count was recorded for this clone. It has no known antigen specificity. The sample holds no much larger clone one base away, and base qualities are not on file. A lone read is weak support. This sample is part of a study of shared clonotypes between healthy human individuals (TCRdb year 2020). Concerning the study at large: A couple of women and a few men aged 18 to 49 years were included in the cohort. For each donor, three plates each were used for CD4 naive and CD4 memory, two plates were used for CD8 naive, and one plate was used for CD8 memory. Blood TCR repertoires of roughly five healthy adults were deeply sequenced to estimate repertoire size and the extent of clonotype sharing between individuals. Libraries were prepared and TCR repertoires were sequenced by different laboratories using diverse techniques, in order to increase sequencing depth and limit assay-specific biases. Between about 0.94 and 8.9 billion PBMCs per donor were obtained by leukapheresis. Paper-wide results and their limitations: Sampling was limited to blood, and TCR repertoires in tissue likely differ from TCR repertoires in blood. Clonotypes shared by all four sorted-subset donors showed higher generation probabilities than non-shared clonotypes. Because the study included only a small number of donors, the genetic and exposure-history diversity represented was limited. Incomplete sequencing was indicated by rarefaction of sorted-subset datasets, despite the large sequencing depth. Naive subsets generally had larger estimated clonotype richness than memory subsets did. Pairwise subsampling led to the expectation that sequencing depth would affect the degree of clonotype sharing among donors. When a handful of donors were compared, the shared fraction of clonotypes was around 4.6% for naive CD4, 3% to 4% for naive CD8, about 2.5% for memory CD4, and less than 0.45% for memory CD8.

The donors were healthy, HIV-negative adults with no recently reported acute infections or vaccinations. Only Caucasian adults living in Nashville, Tennessee, USA were represented among the donors. The CD8 memory samples were a combination of magnetically selected CD45RO+ cells and CCR7-negative CD45RA+ effector memory (TemRA) cells. Blood was collected by leukapheresis, and PBMCs were isolated by Ficoll-Histopaque density gradient centrifugation and then cryopreserved in liquid nitrogen vapor phase. Analytical flow cytometry was used to check the purity and quantity of each magnetically sorted T cell population. Genomic DNA was isolated from each sorted fraction and quantified by UV absorbance on a Nanodrop 2000c. TCR CDR3 regions were amplified from genomic DNA by multiplex PCR using the deep immunoSEQ assay. Extracted genomic DNA from each cell subset was spread evenly across all wells of several immunoSEQ 96-well plates, with each plate serving as a replicate. Each replicate PCR for sorted subsets received roughly 0.2 ug genomic DNA, equal to tens of thousands of T cell genomes. Purified libraries were measured with a Qubit 3.0 fluorometer, size-checked on a Bioanalyzer 2100, and measured again with the KAPA Library Quantification kit. Every immunoSEQ 96-well plate was sequenced on a dedicated single-read 150-cycle Illumina NextSeq 550 flow cell. From the authors' description of their analysis: Because only junctional sequences without quality scores were contained in the immunoSEQ output, filtering matching that applied to full-length reads could not be performed. Sequences were annotated with PyIR, a Python wrapper for IgBLAST v1.9, using IMGT germline references to assign V/J genes and CDR3. Reads with weak V/J assignments (E-value above 1e-6), missing CDR3, stop codons, out-of-frame junctions, or ambiguous translated residues were removed. V3J clonotypes were defined as sequences sharing the same inferred V gene, J gene, and CDR3 amino acid sequence. Percentage overlap between repertoires was calculated by dividing the number of shared unique clonotypes by the size of the smaller repertoire. Three approaches were used to assess repertoire richness: RTK rarefaction, the Chao1 estimator, and Recon v2.1 estimates of unobserved clonotypes. For all TCRbeta clonotypes obtained by the gDNA method from a handful of donors, generation probabilities were computed with OLGA. Drawn from immuneACCESS, this table holds only the in-frame rearrangements with V and J called that TCRdb kept. Clones are partly lost; checked studies trace under half to an unresolved V gene and leave the rest unexplained. For V, J and clone size, that table is used; D and trimming come from the DNA. This sample comprises approximately 95,000 clones, 65% to 70% of them detected only once. More than 40% of the sample is taken by the ten largest.

V is trimmed back by 6 bases and J by 2 bases, and the junction contains 8 bases that no gene match accounts for. The CDR3 starts with the cysteine, ends with the phenylalanine, and has 15 residues. Only the CDR3 region is kept as DNA, spanning 45 bases read in frame from base 1. CDR1 and CDR2 (MNHEY, SMNVEV) derive from the germline V gene (reference sequence). Here the chain combines TRBV27 and TRBJ2-5; 8 central nucleotides agree with TRBD2. Sequencing was done on a sample of memory CD8+ T cells sorted from blood. In the paper's terms, the cell subset or site label means: CD45RO+ cells pooled with CCR7-negative TemRA cells. The clonotype was recovered from a man aged 25-40 years in good health. In nucleotide form, the sequence is TGTGCCAGCAGGCCCCAACTAGCGGAACAAGAGACCCAGTACTTC. It encodes CASRPQLAEQETQYF.